These 2 T cell receptor beta chains were sequenced from one sample in a study of OX40 agonist ivuxolimab in advanced cancers. Assay used: immunoSEQ multiplex PCR; TCRdb lists only in-frame clones, some missing. The repertoire includes fewer than 90,000 clones, 80% to 90% of them detected once, and under 1.2% sits in the top ten. The input for sequencing was CD4+ or CD8+ T cells sorted from blood, taken in a trial of the OX40 agonist ivuxolimab. The receptors come from an adult with an advanced solid tumor such as melanoma, head and neck, liver or kidney cancer.

The chain combines TRBV28 with TRBJ1-1; D is uncertain. Trimming took off 6 bases at V and 11 bases at J, with 22 bases between the two ends. CDR3 size: 14 residues. Germline CDR1 is MDHEN and CDR2 is SYDVKM. The chain's CDR3 is CASSLSSQRQPAFF. CDR3 DNA sequence: TGTGCCAGCAGCCTTAGCTCGCAGCGCCAGCCGGCTTTCTTT.

The chain carries TRBV5-5 and TRBJ2-3; 13 nucleotides match TRBD2. Germline V CDR1 and CDR2: SGHKS, YYEKEE (reference sequence). The CDR3 loop spans 16 amino acids. V dropped 3 bases and J dropped 0; count of bases not matched to a gene: 1. The CDR3 region is CASSWTSGGSTDTQYF. The CDR3 coding sequence is TGTGCCAGCAGCTGGACTAGCGGGGGTAGCACAGATACGCAGTATTTT.